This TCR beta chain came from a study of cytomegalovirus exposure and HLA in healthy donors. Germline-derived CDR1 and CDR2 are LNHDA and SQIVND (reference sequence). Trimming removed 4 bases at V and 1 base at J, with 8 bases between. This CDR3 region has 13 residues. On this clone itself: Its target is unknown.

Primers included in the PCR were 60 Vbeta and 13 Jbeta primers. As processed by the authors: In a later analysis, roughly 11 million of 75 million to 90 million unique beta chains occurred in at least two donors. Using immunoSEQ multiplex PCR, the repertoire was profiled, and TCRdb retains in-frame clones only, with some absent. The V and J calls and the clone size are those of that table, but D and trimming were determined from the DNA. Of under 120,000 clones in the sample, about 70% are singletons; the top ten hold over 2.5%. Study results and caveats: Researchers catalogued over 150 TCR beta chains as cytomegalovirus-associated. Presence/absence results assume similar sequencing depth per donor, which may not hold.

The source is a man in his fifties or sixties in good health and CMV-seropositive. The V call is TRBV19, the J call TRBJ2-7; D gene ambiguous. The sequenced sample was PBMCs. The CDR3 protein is CASSNTVSYEQYF. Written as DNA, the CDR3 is TGTGCCAGTAGTAATACGGTTTCCTACGAGCAGTACTTC.